This T cell receptor beta chain was sequenced in a study of T cells in pancreatic ductal adenocarcinoma. This clone was seen a single time. Its target is unknown. The junction does not match germline at one end; this may be a read error. The protocol was immunoSEQ multiplex PCR, while the TCRdb copy is restricted to in-frame clones and leaves out a portion. The table has around 16,000 clones, around 90% seen once. No neoadjuvant therapy was given to the selected pancreatic ductal adenocarcinoma patients before their surgery. Germline V CDR1 and CDR2: LNHDA, SQIVND (reference sequence). The CDR3 sequence is 16 residues long. Whole-study findings and limits: Tumor and blood clonality did not differ significantly, about 0.11 versus 0.066. This surgical cohort overrepresents the minority presenting with early-stage disease. Unique clonotypes were 7 to 9-fold more numerous in blood than in tumor.

This chain uses TRBV19 with TRBJ2-5; 9 bases align to TRBD2. This receptor was taken from a human donor with pancreatic ductal adenocarcinoma. Sequencing was done on a sample of PBMCs. CDR3 region: CAGSIEGGRAFETQYF. Here the CDR3 DNA reads TGTGCCGGTAGTATAGAGGGCGGGAGGGCCTTTGAGACCCAGTACTTC.